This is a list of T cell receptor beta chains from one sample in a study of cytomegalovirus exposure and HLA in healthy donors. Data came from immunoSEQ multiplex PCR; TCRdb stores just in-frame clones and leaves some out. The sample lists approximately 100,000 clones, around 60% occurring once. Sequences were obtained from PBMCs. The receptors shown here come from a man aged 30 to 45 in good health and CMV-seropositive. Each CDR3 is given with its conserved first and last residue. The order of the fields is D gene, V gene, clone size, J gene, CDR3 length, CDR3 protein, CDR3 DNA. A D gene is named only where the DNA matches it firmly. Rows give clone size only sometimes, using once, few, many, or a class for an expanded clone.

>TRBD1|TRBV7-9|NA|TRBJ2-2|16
CASSLGQGAWTGELFF
TGTGCCAGCAGCTTGGGACAGGGGGCATGGACCGGGGAGCTGTTTTTT
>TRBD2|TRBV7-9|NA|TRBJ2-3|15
CASSSLAGYTDTQYF
TGTGCCAGCAGCTCTCTAGCGGGGTACACAGATACGCAGTATTTT
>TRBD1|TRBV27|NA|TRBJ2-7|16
CASSLVGGDRVHEQYF
TGTGCCAGCAGTTTAGTAGGTGGGGACAGGGTACACGAGCAGTACTTC
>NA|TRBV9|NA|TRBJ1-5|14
CASSALAGNQPQHF
TGTGCCAGCAGCGCCCTCGCAGGGAATCAGCCCCAGCATTTT
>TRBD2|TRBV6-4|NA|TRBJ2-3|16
CASSSGLAGATDTQYF
TGTGCCAGCAGTTCCGGACTAGCGGGGGCCACAGATACGCAGTATTTT
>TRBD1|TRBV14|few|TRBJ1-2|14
CASSRDRGLYGYTF
TGTGCCAGCAGCCGGGACAGGGGGCTTTATGGCTACACCTTC
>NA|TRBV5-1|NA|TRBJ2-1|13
CASSSDGYNEQFF
TGCGCCAGCAGCTCAGACGGGTACAATGAGCAGTTCTTC
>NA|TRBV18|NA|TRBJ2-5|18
CASSPTMMRQGLQETQYF
TGTGCCAGCTCACCTACTATGATGCGACAGGGACTCCAAGAGACCCAGTACTTC
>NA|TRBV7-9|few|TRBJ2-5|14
CASSLGHTQETQYF
TGTGCCAGCAGCTTAGGACATACCCAAGAGACCCAGTACTTC
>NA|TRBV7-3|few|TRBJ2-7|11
CASSDTYEQYF
TGTGCCAGCAGTGACACCTACGAGCAGTACTTC
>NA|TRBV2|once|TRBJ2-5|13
CASSEWGLETQYF
TGTGCCAGCAGTGAGTGGGGGCTAGAGACCCAGTACTTC
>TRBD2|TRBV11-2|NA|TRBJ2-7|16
CASSLGGFGGGYEQYF
TGTGCCAGCAGCTTAGGTGGGTTTGGCGGGGGCTACGAGCAGTACTTC
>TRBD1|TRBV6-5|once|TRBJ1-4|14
CASRRGQGSEKLFF
TGTGCCAGCAGGAGGGGACAGGGCTCTGAAAAACTGTTTTTT
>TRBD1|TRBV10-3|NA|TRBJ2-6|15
CAISPDRAGANVLTF
TGTGCCATCAGTCCCGACAGGGCTGGGGCCAACGTCCTGACTTTC
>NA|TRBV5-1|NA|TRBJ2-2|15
CASSTWGDYTGELFF
TGCGCCAGCAGCACCTGGGGGGACTACACCGGGGAGCTGTTTTTT
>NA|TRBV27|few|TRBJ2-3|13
CASSSEVTDTQYF
TGTGCCAGCAGTTCGGAGGTCACAGATACGCAGTATTTT
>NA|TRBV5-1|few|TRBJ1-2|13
CASSSTGNTGYTF
TGCGCCAGCAGCTCAACAGGGAACACTGGCTACACCTTC
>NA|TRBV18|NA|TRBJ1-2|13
CASSPQGPYGYTF
TGTGCCAGCTCACCACAGGGGCCTTATGGCTACACCTTC
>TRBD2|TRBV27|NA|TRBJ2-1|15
CASRLLAGGTNEQFF
TGTGCCAGCAGGCTACTAGCGGGGGGCACCAATGAGCAGTTCTTC
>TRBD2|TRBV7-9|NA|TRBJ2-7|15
CASSSTRDYTYEQYF
TGTGCCAGCAGCTCAACCCGGGACTATACCTACGAGCAGTACTTC
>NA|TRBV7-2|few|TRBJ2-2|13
CASSQSEAGELFF
TGTGCCAGCAGCCAGTCAGAAGCCGGGGAGCTGTTTTTT